This paragraph reports one TCR beta chain. The germline V gene encodes CDR1 SGHRS and CDR2 YFSETQ. The CDR3 totals 16 residues. V shed 1 base and J 4 bases; nucleotides not matched to a gene: 7. The data belong to a study of OX40 agonist ivuxolimab in advanced cancers. TCRdb's copy holds only in-frame clones and misses some; the assay was immunoSEQ multiplex PCR. The top ten clones hold about 9% of a sample with some 86,000 clones, under 95% of them seen once. Autoimmune disease history or systemic immunosuppression meant exclusion. The chain recombines TRBV5-1 with TRBJ2-1; 8 bases match TRBD2. This sequence originates from an adult with an advanced solid tumor such as melanoma, head and neck, liver or kidney cancer. Material: CD4+ or CD8+ T cells sorted from blood, obtained in a trial of the OX40 agonist ivuxolimab. CDR3 loop: CASSLRSGSLYNEQFF. As DNA, the CDR3 is TGCGCCAGCAGCTTGAGGAGCGGGAGTTTGTACAATGAGCAGTTCTTC.